This entry concerns a single T cell receptor (beta chain). The target antigen is unknown. RNA transcripts were the source from which TCR beta CDR3 regions were amplified. A first-round RT-PCR used HTBI primers, followed by a second-round multiplex PCR. TCRdb processed the multiplex PCR reads anew with MiXCR; each CDR3 protein has one entry. The sample carries 200,000 to 300,000 distinct CDR3 sequences, 45% recorded once. The data derive from a study of Graves' ophthalmopathy and Graves' hyperthyroidism. Study-level results: Ophthalmopathy progression was predicted with 55% to 71% sensitivity and about 72% specificity. Researchers report that a 13-signature model separated ophthalmopathy from stable hyperthyroidism, posting around 86% sensitivity and 75% to 84% specificity.

This CDR3 has 12 amino acids. The germline V and J ends were trimmed by 5 bases and 4 bases, with 11 bases remaining between them. Germline V CDR1 and CDR2: SQVTM, ANQGSEA. Ophthalmopathy donors' eye disease showed moderate-to-severe activity, CAS of at least 3, NOSPECS of at least 4 and duration under 3 months. No donor had other autoimmune disease, uncontrolled infection, pregnancy or lactation. This rearrangement joins TRBV29-1 to TRBJ1-2; D is ambiguous. This TCR came from an adult man with Graves' ophthalmopathy. Sample: peripheral blood. CDR3 amino acids: CSVLRVRYGYTF. Here the CDR3 DNA reads TGCAGCGTTTTAAGGGTTCGCTATGGCTACACCTTC.